This T cell receptor (beta chain) is from a study of PD-1 blockade in mismatch repair-deficient tumors. Study-level information: Enrolled about 2013-2016, patients had progressing, pretreated mismatch repair-deficient cancers of 12 types. Findings and limits, study-wide: Tumor-resident clones, often absent from pretreatment blood, expanded after pembrolizumab and then contracted.

This clone has a single count. Its antigen is undetermined. Clones were sequenced by immunoSEQ multiplex PCR, and TCRdb holds only the in-frame ones, with some missing. The sample has roughly 48,000 clones, more than 65% seen once; the top ten hold approximately 3.5%. This CDR3 is built from 12 residues. The V end was cut by 2 bases, the J end by 5 bases, with 9 bases between. The V gene's germline CDR1 is SQVTM and CDR2 ANQGSEA. TCRs were sequenced from three patients responding to pembrolizumab. Sequenced material: PBMCs, taken before pembrolizumab treatment. The gene calls are TRBV29-1 and TRBJ2-5; D is possibly TRBD1 or TRBD2 (5 bases each). This clonotype originated in an adult with mismatch repair-deficient cancer. The CDR3 DNA is TGCAGCGTTGAATCGTGGGGGGAGACCCAGTACTTC. This gives the protein CSVESWGETQYF.